The 21 T cell receptor beta chains below come from one sample, sequenced in a study of radiotherapy plus CTLA-4 blockade in lung cancer. Sequencing used immunoSEQ multiplex PCR; TCRdb keeps in-frame clones, though not all of them. Of about 94,000 clones listed, 80% to 85% are singletons. The source material was peripheral blood, sampled from a patient treated with radiotherapy plus ipilimumab. Receptors originate from a human donor with non-small cell lung cancer that progressed on radiotherapy plus ipilimumab.

The genes are TRBV2 and TRBJ2-2; D gene uncertain. V was pared by 8 bases and J by 1 base, with 11 bases between. The germline CDR1 and CDR2 sequences are SNHLY and FYNNEI. The CDR3 is 14 residues long. The CDR3 nucleotides are TGTGCCAGCCAAACAGCCTTGAACACCGGGGAGCTGTTTTTT. It codes for CASQTALNTGELFF.

V is TRBV7-8 and J is TRBJ1-1, with a tentative D call TRBD1 (5 bases). Germline CDR1 reads SGHVS; CDR2 reads FQNEAQ. V lost 1 base and J lost 0, with 9 bases in between. The CDR3 consists of 15 residues. The CDR3, as DNA: TGTGCCAGCAGCTTAGGTGACAGATTGAACACTGAAGCTTTCTTT. Translated, it gives CASSLGDRLNTEAFF.

This sequence joins TRBV2 and TRBJ1-5, with 12 positions matching TRBD1. The V gene's germline CDR1 is SNHLY and CDR2 FYNNEI. The J segment lost 9 bases and the V segment lost 7 bases, leaving 7 bases of the junction unmatched. This CDR3 spans 14 amino acids. The CDR3 DNA sequence: TGTGCCAGCAAGGGACAGGGGGCGTCGGGGCCCCAGCATTTT. Translated, it gives CASKGQGASGPQHF.

This clone has just a few counts. V usage is TRBV13 and J usage is TRBJ2-7, with D hard to call. Trimming cost V 2 bases and J 3 bases, with 11 bases left between them. Looked up from germline, CDR1 is PRHDT and CDR2 is FYEKMQ (reference sequence). This CDR3 comprises 14 residues. CDR3 in amino acids: CASSLRGSDYEQYF. For the CDR3, the DNA is TGTGCCAGCAGCTTACGTGGCTCAGACTACGAGCAGTACTTC.

The chain recombines TRBV9 with TRBJ2-1, with 7 bases aligning to TRBD2. Per the germline V gene, CDR1 is SGDLS and CDR2 is YYNGEE. The CDR3 runs to 15 residues. With V trimmed by 0 bases and J by 4 bases, 4 bases remained unmatched. The CDR3 here is CASSVGGRGYNEQFF. CDR3 nucleotide sequence: TGTGCCAGCAGCGTAGGCGGGAGAGGGTACAATGAGCAGTTCTTC.

V usage is TRBV10-3 and J usage is TRBJ2-5, with D tentatively TRBD2 (5 bases). The CDR3 length is 12 residues. The germline gives CDR1 ENHRY, CDR2 SYGVKD. Trimming cost V 10 bases and J 4 bases, with 13 bases left between them. DNA of the CDR3: TGTGCCACCGGGGTACTTGGAGAGACCCAGTACTTC. This gives the protein CATGVLGETQYF.

The chain employs TRBV6-1 and TRBJ1-5, with D possibly matching TRBD1 (5 bases). The ends were cut back, 0 bases at V and 6 bases at J, with 18 bases in the middle. Germline V CDR1 and CDR2: MNHNS, SASEGT. The CDR3 loop spans 17 amino acids. CDR3 DNA: TGTGCCAGCAGTGAAGCGGGGCCCCAGGTGGCCGGTCAGCCCCAGCATTTT. Amino acids: CASSEAGPQVAGQPQHF.

The V gene is TRBV10-2, the J gene TRBJ1-1, with TRBD1 identical over 8 bases. The V gene end was trimmed by 3 bases and the J gene end by 7 bases; junction bases not matched to a gene: 1. The CDR3 runs to 12 residues. Germline CDR1 WSHSY, CDR2 SAAADI. Here the CDR3 reads CASSEGQGEAFF. The CDR3 DNA reads TGCGCCAGCAGTGAAGGACAGGGTGAAGCTTTCTTT.

The rearrangement links TRBV5-1 to TRBJ2-1; 8 nucleotides match TRBD2. CDR1 and CDR2 from the germline V gene are SGHRS and YFSETQ. The CDR3 extends over 16 amino acids. The trim removed 4 bases at V and 4 bases at J, leaving 10 bases unmatched. The CDR3 DNA is TGCGCCAGCAGCAGGGTAGCGGGGAGCCTTTACAATGAGCAGTTCTTC. Translated, it gives CASSRVAGSLYNEQFF.

This rearrangement joins TRBV5-1 to TRBJ2-1; 11 bases are shared with TRBD2. The CDR3 is 15 amino acids. V dropped 4 bases and J dropped 5; count of bases not matched to a gene: 5. In germline, CDR1 is SGHRS, CDR2 YFSETQ. In nucleotides, the CDR3 is TGCGCCAGCAGCACGGGGACTAGCGGCCACAATGAGCAGTTCTTC. Translated, it gives CASSTGTSGHNEQFF.

The rearrangement links TRBV28 to TRBJ1-5; tentatively, D is TRBD1 (5 bases). Germline CDR1 and CDR2: MDHEN and SYDVKM. Between the trimmed V and J ends, which lost 1 base and 2 bases, there was a span of 15 bases. The CDR3 spans 17 residues. The CDR3 here is CASSLLGTRSGNQPQHF. The CDR3 DNA follows: TGTGCCAGCAGTTTATTAGGGACCCGTTCGGGCAATCAGCCCCAGCATTTT.

The chain recombines TRBV5-1 with TRBJ2-3; the D is unclear. Looked up from germline, CDR1 is SGHRS and CDR2 is YFSETQ. Trimming removed 0 bases at V and 1 base at J, with 6 bases between. This CDR3 is 14 amino acids long. The CDR3 DNA is TGCGCCAGCAGCTTGGATCAGCGCACAGATACGCAGTATTTT. It specifies CASSLDQRTDTQYF.

The chain employs TRBV6-1 and TRBJ1-1; D is uncertain. This CDR3 region has 17 residues. CDR1 is MNHNS and CDR2 is SASEGT in the germline V gene. Trimming shortened V by 2 bases and J by 6 bases, and 22 bases separated the two germline ends. The CDR3 coding sequence is TGTGCCAGCAGTGAATTAGGTTGGGCAGCGAGAAGCGCTGAAGCTTTCTTT. This sequence encodes CASSELGWAARSAEAFF.

The gene calls are TRBV28 and TRBJ2-5, with D possibly TRBD2 on 6 matching bases. Germline-derived CDR1 and CDR2 are MDHEN and SYDVKM. The CDR3 length is 14 residues. Trimming left V 7 bases short and J 5 bases short, with 17 bases between. CDR3 amino acids: CASNDGLSLETQYF. CDR3 nucleotide sequence: TGTGCCAGCAATGACGGACTATCTCTGGAGACCCAGTACTTC.

The genes are TRBV20-1 and TRBJ2-3, with no clear D. CDR1 is DFQATT and CDR2 is SNEGSKA in the germline V gene (reference sequence). V was shortened by 6 bases and J by 4 bases, with 5 bases between the two germline ends. CDR3 length: 10 amino acids. The CDR3 DNA reads as TGCAGTGCCCTCTCAGATACGCAGTATTTT. Translating gives CSALSDTQYF.

The chain carries TRBV6-5 and TRBJ2-7; D is perhaps TRBD1 (5 bases). The CDR3 has 15 residues. CDR1 is MNHEY, CDR2 SVGAGI, per germline. V lost 7 bases, J lost 4 bases, and 20 bases lay in between. CDR3 sequence reads: CASTHKDNFPYEQYV. CDR3 coding DNA: TGTGCCAGCACCCATAAGGACAATTTCCCTTACGAGCAGTACGTC.

The CDR3 DNA follows: TGTGCCAGCAGCTTAGATCCGGGTATCACAGATACGCAGTATTTT. It translates to CASSLDPGITDTQYF. This rearrangement joins TRBV11-2 to TRBJ2-3; D remains ambiguous. CDR3 size: 15 residues. CDR1 SGHAT and CDR2 FQNNGV come from the germline V gene. V dropped 0 bases and J dropped 2 bases, with 9 bases sitting between them.

The chain recombines TRBV2 with TRBJ1-4; a weak D match, TRBD1 (5 bases). CDR1 and CDR2 from the germline V gene are SNHLY and FYNNEI. The CDR3 is made up of 13 amino acids. Trimming pared 6 bases from V and 7 bases from J, leaving 12 bases between. CDR3 DNA sequence: TGTGCCAGCAGAGGACCCGGGGCTGAAAAACTGTTTTTT. This codes for CASRGPGAEKLFF.

The DNA for the CDR3 is TGTGCCAGCAGACCACAGGGAAGCCCCTATGGCTACACCTTC. Translated, it gives CASRPQGSPYGYTF. The chain joins TRBV7-8 to TRBJ1-2, with D perhaps TRBD1 (6 bases). The CDR3 loop spans 14 amino acids. V lost 6 bases to trimming and J lost 4 bases, with 15 bases between them. Germline V lookup: CDR1 SGHVS, CDR2 FQNEAQ.

This chain connects TRBV5-6 to TRBJ2-7; 9 nucleotides agree with TRBD1. CDR1 and CDR2 from the germline V gene are SGHDT and YYEEEE. This CDR3 contains 14 residues. After removal of 2 bases from V and 4 bases from J, the junction contained 4 bases not matched to a gene. In DNA form, the CDR3 reads TGTGCCAGCAGCTTTGGGACAGGGTATTACGAGCAGTACTTC. Protein sequence: CASSFGTGYYEQYF.

The sample holds a few counts of this clone. The chain links TRBV29-1 to TRBJ2-5; 10 bases map to TRBD2. The junction had 5 bases not matched to a gene; V was cut back by 5 bases and J by 5 bases. The germline V gene encodes CDR1 SQVTM and CDR2 ANQGSEA. This CDR3 is built from 13 residues. CDR3 sequence reads: CSVSKTSGETQYF. In nucleotides, the CDR3 is TGCAGCGTTTCTAAGACTAGCGGGGAGACCCAGTACTTC. The full variable domain, in which reference TRBV29-1 and TRBJ2-5 provide the parts outside the CDR3, is SAVISQKPSRDICQRGTSLTIQCQVDSQVTMMFWYRQQPGQSLTLIATANQGSEATYESGFVIDKFPISRPNLTFSTLTVSNMSPEDSSIYLCSVSKTSGETQYFGPGTRLLVL.